Each of the 27 T cell receptor beta chains below was sequenced from the same sample in a study of neurological immune-mediated disorders. TCRdb fed the 5' RACE reads into MiXCR, producing one record per CDR3 protein. This table has about 66,000 distinct CDR3 sequences, approximately 4.1% appearing once. The sample was PBMCs. The origin of the receptors is a man in his thirties or forties with multiple sclerosis.

This clonotype came up many times. The rearrangement links TRBV5-5 to TRBJ1-6, with D hard to call. The CDR3 totals 13 residues. Trimming took 2 bases from V and 5 from J, leaving 5 bases between them. CDR1 and CDR2 from the germline V gene are SGHKS and YYEKEE (reference sequence). CDR3 sequence reads: CASSFHDNSPLHF. The CDR3 DNA reads as TGTGCCAGCAGCTTCCACGATAATTCACCCCTCCACTTT.

This clonotype was seen ten or more times. The chain's CDR3 is CSARDNWGTDTQYF. The CDR3 nucleotides are TGCAGTGCTAGAGATAATTGGGGAACAGATACGCAGTATTTT. V usage is TRBV20-1 and J usage is TRBJ2-3; no reliable D call. Trimming left V 0 bases short and J 3 bases short, with 10 bases between. The length of the CDR3 is 14 residues. The germline V gene has CDR1 DFQATT and CDR2 SNEGSKA (reference sequence).

At least ten counts were recorded for this clonotype. The chain recombines TRBV4-1 with TRBJ1-6; a possible D gene is TRBD1 (6 bases). CDR3 size: 15 residues. The germline V gene has CDR1 MGHRA and CDR2 YSYEKL. V lost 8 bases and J lost 10, with 21 bases in between. CDR3 nucleotide sequence: TGCGCCAGCCGCACCCGGGACATCCATGACTCACCCCTCCACTTT. It yields the protein CASRTRDIHDSPLHF.

This clonotype appeared many times. The V and J genes are TRBV20-1 and TRBJ2-1, with D maybe TRBD2 (7 bases). CDR1 is DFQATT, CDR2 SNEGSKA, per germline (reference sequence). V gave up 5 bases and J gave up 4 bases, with 18 bases separating them. The CDR3 runs 15 residues. CDR3 DNA: TGCAGTGCTTGGACTTTAGGGGGGGCGTACAATGAGCAGTTCTTC. It is translated as CSAWTLGGAYNEQFF.

This clonotype was seen only a few times. One end of the junction varies from germline; a read error may be responsible. The chain combines TRBV18 with TRBJ1-6; D is unclear. The CDR3 loop spans 17 amino acids. Germline values: CDR1 KGHSH, CDR2 LQKENI. In DNA form, the CDR3 reads TGTGCCAGCTCACCACAAAGATCGGGTCTGCATAATTCACCCCTCAACTTT. As protein: CASSPQRSGLHNSPLNF.

Many counts were recorded for this clonotype. The chain employs TRBV20-1 and TRBJ2-1, with a possible D match to TRBD1 (6 bases). The CDR3 spans 15 residues. The germline V gene has CDR1 DFQATT and CDR2 SNEGSKA (reference sequence). Trimming left V 1 base short and J 3 bases short, with 13 bases between. The chain's CDR3 is CSARVGGGFYNEQFF. The CDR3 DNA sequence: TGCAGTGCTAGAGTTGGGGGCGGGTTCTACAATGAGCAGTTCTTC.

With respect to this clonotype: Compared with germline, one end of the junction differs, possibly owing to a read error. This chain joins TRBV6-2 or TRBV6-3 and TRBJ1-6, with no clear D. Germline CDR1 reads MNHEY; CDR2 reads SVGEGT. The CDR3 is 13 amino acids. The CDR3 coding sequence is TGTGCCAGCAGTTACTCGACTGCCCCACCCCTCAACTTT. Translation: CASSYSTAPPLNF.

This clonotype was recorded many times. The chain couples TRBV12-3 or TRBV12-4 to TRBJ2-5, with TRBD1 identical over 12 bases. The J segment lost 4 bases and the V segment lost 4 bases, leaving 4 bases of the junction unmatched. The length of the CDR3 is 15 residues. The CDR3 is CASSWDRGLLETQYF. Written as DNA, the CDR3 is TGTGCCAGCAGTTGGGACAGGGGGCTCTTAGAGACCCAGTACTTC.

This clonotype has ten or more counts. This chain connects TRBV10-3 to TRBJ1-1; tentatively, D is TRBD1 (5 bases). CDR3 length: 14 residues. V lost 0 bases and J lost 5, with 10 bases in between. The germline CDR1 and CDR2 sequences are ENHRY and SYGVKD. The CDR3 sequence: CAISESLGATEAFF. The CDR3 bases are TGTGCCATCAGTGAGTCGCTAGGGGCTACTGAAGCTTTCTTT.

There are many counts of this clonotype. The chain combines TRBV3-1 with TRBJ2-4; D might be TRBD1 (6 bases). Germline V lookup: CDR1 LGHDT, CDR2 YNNKEL (reference sequence). V dropped 5 bases and J dropped 3 bases, with 17 bases sitting between them. The CDR3 is made up of 16 amino acids. In DNA form, the CDR3 reads TGTGCCAGCAGCTTCAACAGGGAATTGGTCAAAAACATTCAGTACTTC. Its protein is CASSFNRELVKNIQYF.

This clonotype has ten or more counts. This chain connects TRBV27 to TRBJ2-7, with 9 bases lining up with TRBD1. V was clipped by 5 bases and J by 5 bases; unmatched bases: 7. The length of the CDR3 is 14 residues. Germline values: CDR1 MNHEY, CDR2 SMNVEV (reference sequence). The CDR3 nucleotides read TGTGCCAGCAGTGACCGGGACAGGGTAAACGAGCAGTACTTC. Residues: CASSDRDRVNEQYF.

This clonotype was seen repeatedly, ten times or more. The rearrangement joins TRBV5-1 to TRBJ1-1, with D unclear. The germline V gene has CDR1 SGHRS and CDR2 YFSETQ. V was pared by 0 bases and J by 0 bases, with 9 bases between. The CDR3 totals 15 residues. The CDR3 DNA reads TGCGCCAGCAGCTTGGTAACCAGGATGAACACTGAAGCTTTCTTT. Its translation: CASSLVTRMNTEAFF.

Many counts were recorded for this clonotype. The chain links TRBV3-1 to TRBJ2-7; no clear D. There are 15 residues in the CDR3. V lost 2 bases and J lost 1, with 12 bases in between. The germline V gene has CDR1 LGHDT and CDR2 YNNKEL (reference sequence). The CDR3 DNA is TGTGCCAGCAGCCAAAATCTGGGCCTGTCCTACGAGCAGTACTTC. This translates into CASSQNLGLSYEQYF.

This clonotype has at least ten counts. V is TRBV6-6 and J is TRBJ1-1; D may be TRBD1 (5 bases). The CDR3 extends over 12 amino acids. The germline V and J ends were trimmed by 5 bases and 4 bases, with 8 bases remaining between them. CDR1 and CDR2 (germline): MNHNY, SVGAGI (reference sequence). The CDR3 is CASSDSSTEAFF. CDR3 bases: TGTGCCAGCAGTGACAGTAGCACTGAAGCTTTCTTT.

This clonotype was counted ten times or more. The chain carries TRBV12-3 or TRBV12-4 and TRBJ2-2; D unresolved. Trimming took 2 bases from V and 5 from J, leaving 9 bases between them. CDR3 length equals 14 residues. The CDR3 reads CASSLKLSTGELFF. CDR3 DNA: TGTGCCAGCAGTTTAAAGTTGTCGACCGGGGAGCTGTTTTTT.

There are many counts of this clonotype. The V gene is TRBV27, the J gene TRBJ1-1; TRBD1 is a possible D gene (5 bases). This CDR3 has 14 amino acids. Trimming removed 3 bases at V and 1 base at J, with 9 bases between. In germline, CDR1 is MNHEY, CDR2 SMNVEV (reference sequence). The CDR3 loop reads CASSFGGTNTEAFF. As DNA, the CDR3 is TGTGCCAGCAGTTTTGGCGGGACGAACACTGAAGCTTTCTTT.

This clonotype was seen many times. This chain connects TRBV6-5 to TRBJ2-1; maybe TRBD2 (5 bases). V was pared by 7 bases and J by 8 bases, with 9 bases between. The CDR3 contains 11 residues. The germline V gene has CDR1 MNHEY and CDR2 SVGAGI. This chain's CDR3 is CASTTGYEQFF. The CDR3 DNA sequence: TGTGCCAGCACCACGGGGTATGAGCAGTTCTTC.

This clonotype was observed at least ten times. This chain joins TRBV11-2 and TRBJ2-1; maybe TRBD2 (5 bases). The CDR3 runs 14 residues. Between the trimmed V and J ends, which lost 3 bases and 9 bases, there was a span of 15 bases. Germline V gene lookup returns CDR1 SGHAT and CDR2 FQNNGV. The CDR3 loop is CASSLDSRSGEQFF. In DNA form, the CDR3 reads TGTGCCAGCAGCTTGGACTCTAGATCCGGTGAGCAGTTCTTC.

This clonotype was detected many times. The chain uses TRBV12-3 or TRBV12-4 and TRBJ2-3; maybe TRBD2 (5 bases). The CDR3 length is 14 residues. V lost 3 bases and J 3 bases, leaving 10 bases between the germline ends. Here the CDR3 reads CASSFGGSTDTQYF. CDR3 sequence (DNA): TGTGCCAGCAGTTTCGGAGGTTCGACAGATACGCAGTATTTT.

In this sample, this clonotype turned up a few times. A much larger clone lies a single base off, so this may be a read error. The chain joins TRBV20-1 to TRBJ1-1, with D perhaps TRBD1 (5 bases). The CDR3 is 14 residues long. Trimming left V 0 bases short and J 0 bases short, with 8 bases between. CDR1 and CDR2 from the germline V gene are DFQATT and SNEGSKA (reference sequence). CDR3 residues: CSARDGTMNTEAFF. CDR3 bases: TGCAGTGCTAGAGATGGGACTATGAACACTGAAGCTTTCTTT.

This clonotype was seen ten or more times. The CDR3 region is CSARDWGAGQETQYF. DNA for the CDR3: TGCAGTGCTAGAGATTGGGGGGCAGGCCAAGAGACCCAGTACTTC. This chain uses TRBV20-1 with TRBJ2-5; D tentatively fits TRBD1 or TRBD2 (6 bases each). The CDR3 totals 15 residues. Trimming took 0 bases from V and 1 from J, leaving 12 bases between them. Germline-derived CDR1 and CDR2 are DFQATT and SNEGSKA (reference sequence).

The table lists this clonotype with many counts. This chain uses TRBV7-9 with TRBJ2-3, with D uncertain. The CDR3 has 15 amino acids. Trimming removed 2 bases from V and 0 bases from J, with 9 bases in between. From germline, CDR1 is SEHNR and CDR2 FQNEAQ (reference sequence). In nucleotides, the CDR3 is TGTGCCAGCAGCTTACTCCGCGGAAGCACAGATACGCAGTATTTT. As protein: CASSLLRGSTDTQYF. The variable domain in full, with the rest retrieved from reference TRBV7-9 and TRBJ2-3, is DTGVSQNPRHKITKRGQNVTFRCDPISEHNRLYWYRQTLGQGPEFLTYFQNEAQLEKSRLLSDRFSAERPKGSFSTLEIQRTEQGDSAMYLCASSLLRGSTDTQYFGPGTRLTVL.

This clonotype was recorded at least ten times. The chain couples TRBV5-1 to TRBJ1-2; D remains unclear. The germline CDR1 and CDR2 sequences are SGHRS and YFSETQ. V was shortened by 0 bases and J by 8 bases, with 8 bases between the two germline ends. The CDR3 runs to 12 residues. In DNA form, the CDR3 reads TGCGCCAGCAGCTTGGGGTCACGCGGCTACACCTTC. Encoded protein: CASSLGSRGYTF. The whole variable domain, remainder taken from reference TRBV5-1 and TRBJ1-2, is KAGVTQTPRYLIKTRGQQVTLSCSPISGHRSVSWYQQTPGQGLQFLFEYFSETQRNKGNFPGRFSGRQFSNSRSEMNVSTLELGDSALYLCASSLGSRGYTFGSGTRLTVV.

This clonotype was found many times. The V gene is TRBV5-5, the J gene TRBJ1-5, with D tentatively TRBD1 (6 bases). The CDR3 extends over 17 amino acids. In germline, CDR1 is SGHKS, CDR2 YYEKEE (reference sequence). V was trimmed by 1 base and J by 0 bases, leaving 14 bases between them. The CDR3 loop is CASSLYQDRYSNQPQHF. CDR3 in DNA: TGTGCCAGCAGCTTGTACCAGGACAGATATAGCAATCAGCCCCAGCATTTT.

This clonotype has a count of ten or more. The chain links TRBV12-3 or TRBV12-4 to TRBJ2-1, with TRBD2 identical over 8 bases. The CDR3 runs 14 residues. V lost 2 bases, J lost 12 bases, and 9 bases stayed unmatched. CDR3 loop: CASSLSGGGFGQFF. Written as DNA, the CDR3 is TGTGCCAGCAGTTTATCGGGGGGGGGCTTTGGGCAGTTCTTC.

This clonotype has ten or more counts. The chain links TRBV20-1 to TRBJ2-1, with 13 nucleotides matching TRBD2. The trim removed 3 bases at V and 8 bases at J, leaving 4 bases unmatched. CDR1 is DFQATT, CDR2 SNEGSKA, per germline (reference sequence). This CDR3 is 14 amino acids long. This CDR3 reads CSASATSGGDEQFF. The CDR3 bases are TGCAGTGCTAGTGCTACTAGCGGGGGGGATGAGCAGTTCTTC.

This clonotype has a count of ten or more. The chain carries TRBV20-1 and TRBJ2-2; D may be TRBD2 (7 bases). V was shortened by 3 bases and J by 4 bases, with 18 bases between the two germline ends. This CDR3 is 16 amino acids long. Germline V gene sequence: CDR1 DFQATT, CDR2 SNEGSKA (reference sequence). CDR3 bases: TGCAGTGCTAGCGGGGCCGGGGGGCGCGTCACCGGGGAGCTGTTTTTT. Protein: CSASGAGGRVTGELFF.